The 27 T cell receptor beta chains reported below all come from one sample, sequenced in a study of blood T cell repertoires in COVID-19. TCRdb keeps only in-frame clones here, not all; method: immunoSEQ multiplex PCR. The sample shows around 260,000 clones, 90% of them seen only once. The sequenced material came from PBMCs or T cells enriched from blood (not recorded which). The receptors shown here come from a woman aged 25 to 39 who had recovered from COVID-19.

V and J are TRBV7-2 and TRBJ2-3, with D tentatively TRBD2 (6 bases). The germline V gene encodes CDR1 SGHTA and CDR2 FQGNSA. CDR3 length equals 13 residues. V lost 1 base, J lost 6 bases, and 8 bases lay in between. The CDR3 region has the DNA TGTGCCAGCAGCTTAGGGGGGGACGATACGCAGTATTTT. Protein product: CASSLGGDDTQYF. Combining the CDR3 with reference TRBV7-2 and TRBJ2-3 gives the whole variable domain GAGVSQSPSNKVTEKGKDVELRCDPISGHTALYWYRQSLGQGLEFLIYFQGNSAPDKSGLPSDRFSAERTGGSVSTLTIQRTQQEDSAVYLCASSLGGDDTQYFGPGTRLTVL.

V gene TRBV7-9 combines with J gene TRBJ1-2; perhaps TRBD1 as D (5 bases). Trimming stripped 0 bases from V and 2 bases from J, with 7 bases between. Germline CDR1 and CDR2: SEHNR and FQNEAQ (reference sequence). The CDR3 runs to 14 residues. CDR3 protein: CASSLATENYGYTF. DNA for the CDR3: TGTGCCAGCAGCTTAGCGACAGAAAACTATGGCTACACCTTC.

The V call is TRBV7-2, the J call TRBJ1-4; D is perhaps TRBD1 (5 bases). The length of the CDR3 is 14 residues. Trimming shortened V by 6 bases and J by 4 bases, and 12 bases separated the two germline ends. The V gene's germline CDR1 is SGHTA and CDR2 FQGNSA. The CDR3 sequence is CASSRQSGNEKLFF. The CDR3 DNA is TGTGCCAGCAGTCGACAGTCTGGTAATGAAAAACTGTTTTTT.

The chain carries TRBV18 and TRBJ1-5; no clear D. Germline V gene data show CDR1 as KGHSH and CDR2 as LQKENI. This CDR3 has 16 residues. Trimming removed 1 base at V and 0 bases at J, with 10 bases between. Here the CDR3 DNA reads TGTGCCAGCTCACCACTTCCAGGCTATAGCAATCAGCCCCAGCATTTT. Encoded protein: CASSPLPGYSNQPQHF.

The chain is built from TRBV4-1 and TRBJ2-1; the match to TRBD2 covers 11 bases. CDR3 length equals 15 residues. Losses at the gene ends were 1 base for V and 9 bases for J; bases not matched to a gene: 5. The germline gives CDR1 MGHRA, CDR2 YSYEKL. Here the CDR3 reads CASSQVVAGGSEQFF. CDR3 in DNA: TGCGCCAGCAGCCAAGTGGTAGCGGGAGGGAGTGAGCAGTTCTTC.

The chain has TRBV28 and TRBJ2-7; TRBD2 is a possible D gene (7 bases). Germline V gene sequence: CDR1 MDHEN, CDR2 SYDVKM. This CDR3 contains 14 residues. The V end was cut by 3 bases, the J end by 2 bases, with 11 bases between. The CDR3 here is CASSLGGLPYEQYF. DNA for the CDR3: TGTGCCAGCAGTTTGGGGGGGCTACCCTACGAGCAGTACTTC.

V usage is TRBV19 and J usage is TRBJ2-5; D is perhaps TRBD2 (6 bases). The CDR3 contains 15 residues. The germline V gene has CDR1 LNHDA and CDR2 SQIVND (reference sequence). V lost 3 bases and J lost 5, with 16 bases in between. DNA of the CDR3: TGTGCCAGTAGTATTTTGGCTTCCCGGGAGGAGACCCAGTACTTC. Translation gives CASSILASREETQYF.

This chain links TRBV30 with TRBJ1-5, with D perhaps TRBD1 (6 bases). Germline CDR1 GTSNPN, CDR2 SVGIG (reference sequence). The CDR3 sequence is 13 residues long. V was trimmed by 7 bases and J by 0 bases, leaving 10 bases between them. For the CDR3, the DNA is TGTGCCTTACAGGGAGATAGCAATCAGCCCCAGCATTTT. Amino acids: CALQGDSNQPQHF.

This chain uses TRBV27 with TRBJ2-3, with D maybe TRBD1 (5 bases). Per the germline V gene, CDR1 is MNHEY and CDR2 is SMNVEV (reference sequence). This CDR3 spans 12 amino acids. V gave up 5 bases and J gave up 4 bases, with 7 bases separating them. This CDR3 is CASSGRADTQYF. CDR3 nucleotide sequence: TGTGCCAGCAGTGGCAGGGCAGATACGCAGTATTTT.

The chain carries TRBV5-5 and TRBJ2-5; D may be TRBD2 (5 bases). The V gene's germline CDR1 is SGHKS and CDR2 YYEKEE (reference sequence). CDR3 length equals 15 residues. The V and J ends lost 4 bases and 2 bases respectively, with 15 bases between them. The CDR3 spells CASSPPSQAQETQYF. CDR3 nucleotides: TGTGCCAGCAGCCCGCCTAGCCAGGCACAAGAGACCCAGTACTTC.

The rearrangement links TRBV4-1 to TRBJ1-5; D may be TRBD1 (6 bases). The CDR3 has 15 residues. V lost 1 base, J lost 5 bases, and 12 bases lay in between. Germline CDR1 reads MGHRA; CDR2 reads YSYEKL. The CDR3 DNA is TGCGCCAGCAGCCAAGTCAGGGGTAAGGATCAGCCCCAGCATTTT. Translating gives CASSQVRGKDQPQHF.

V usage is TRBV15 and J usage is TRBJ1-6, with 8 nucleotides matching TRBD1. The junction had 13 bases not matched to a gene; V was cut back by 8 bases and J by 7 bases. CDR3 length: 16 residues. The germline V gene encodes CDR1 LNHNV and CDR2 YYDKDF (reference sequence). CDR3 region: CATRQDWTGLNSPLHF. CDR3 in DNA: TGTGCCACCCGACAGGACTGGACAGGGCTAAATTCACCCCTCCACTTT.

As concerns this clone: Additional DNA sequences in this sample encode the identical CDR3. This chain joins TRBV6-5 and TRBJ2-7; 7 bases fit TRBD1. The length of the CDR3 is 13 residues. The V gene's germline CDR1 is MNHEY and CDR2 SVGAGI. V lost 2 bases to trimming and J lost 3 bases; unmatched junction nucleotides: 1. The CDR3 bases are TGTGCCAGCAGTTACCGGGACAGCTACGAGCAGTACTTC. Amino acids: CASSYRDSYEQYF.

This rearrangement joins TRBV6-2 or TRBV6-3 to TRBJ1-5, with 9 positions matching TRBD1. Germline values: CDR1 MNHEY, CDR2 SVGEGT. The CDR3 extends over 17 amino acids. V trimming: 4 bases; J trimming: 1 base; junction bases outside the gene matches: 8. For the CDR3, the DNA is TGTGCCAGCAGTTTCATACAGGGGGCTAGGAGCAATCAGCCCCAGCATTTT. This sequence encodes CASSFIQGARSNQPQHF.

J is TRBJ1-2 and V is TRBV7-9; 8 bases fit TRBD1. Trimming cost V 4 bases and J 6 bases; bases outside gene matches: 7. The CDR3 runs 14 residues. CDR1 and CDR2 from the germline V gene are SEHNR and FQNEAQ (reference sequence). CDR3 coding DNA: TGTGCCAGCAGCTCGGACAGGGAGACTCATGGCTACACCTTC. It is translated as CASSSDRETHGYTF.

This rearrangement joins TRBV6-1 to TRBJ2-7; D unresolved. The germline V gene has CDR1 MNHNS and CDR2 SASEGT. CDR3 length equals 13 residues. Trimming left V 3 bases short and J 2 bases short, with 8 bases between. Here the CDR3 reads CASSEGTTYEQYF. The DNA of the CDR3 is TGTGCCAGCAGTGAGGGCACCACCTACGAGCAGTACTTC.

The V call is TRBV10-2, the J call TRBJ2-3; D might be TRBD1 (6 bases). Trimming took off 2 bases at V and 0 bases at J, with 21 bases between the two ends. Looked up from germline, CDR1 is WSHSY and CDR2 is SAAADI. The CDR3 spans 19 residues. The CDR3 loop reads CASSEPITLTGPSTDTQYF. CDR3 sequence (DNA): TGCGCCAGCAGTGAGCCCATTACGCTAACAGGGCCAAGCACAGATACGCAGTATTTT.

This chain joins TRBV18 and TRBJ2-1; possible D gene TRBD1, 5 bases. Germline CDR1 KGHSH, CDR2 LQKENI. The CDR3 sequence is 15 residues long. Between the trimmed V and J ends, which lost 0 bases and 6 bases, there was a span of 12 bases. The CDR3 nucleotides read TGTGCCAGCTCACCACCGCCAGGGATAGGCAATGAGCAGTTCTTC. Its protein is CASSPPPGIGNEQFF.

DNA for the CDR3: TGTGCCAGCAGCTTGCAGGTGAATAGCAATCAGCCCCAGCATTTT. Amino acid sequence: CASSLQVNSNQPQHF. The chain combines TRBV7-2 with TRBJ1-5, with D hard to call. Trimming stripped 3 bases from V and 0 bases from J, with 9 bases between. Germline values: CDR1 SGHTA, CDR2 FQGNSA. The CDR3 is 15 residues long.

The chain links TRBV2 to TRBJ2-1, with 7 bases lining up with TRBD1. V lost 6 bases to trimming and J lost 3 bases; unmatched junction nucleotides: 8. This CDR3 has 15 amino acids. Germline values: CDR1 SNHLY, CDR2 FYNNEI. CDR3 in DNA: TGTGCCAGCAGGGCTAGGGACAGAAACTACAATGAGCAGTTCTTC. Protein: CASRARDRNYNEQFF.

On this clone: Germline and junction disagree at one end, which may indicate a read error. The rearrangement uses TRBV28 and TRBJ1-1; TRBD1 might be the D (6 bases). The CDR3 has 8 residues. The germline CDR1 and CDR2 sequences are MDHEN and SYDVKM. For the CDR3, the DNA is TGTGCCACTTCCGGGACATTATTT. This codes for CATSGTLF.

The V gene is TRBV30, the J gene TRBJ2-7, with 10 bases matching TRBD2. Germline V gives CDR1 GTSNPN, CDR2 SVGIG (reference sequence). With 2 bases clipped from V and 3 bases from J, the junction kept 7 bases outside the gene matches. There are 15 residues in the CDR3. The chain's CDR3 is CAWSTPRTSGYEQYF. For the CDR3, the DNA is TGTGCCTGGAGTACCCCCAGGACTAGCGGCTACGAGCAGTACTTC.

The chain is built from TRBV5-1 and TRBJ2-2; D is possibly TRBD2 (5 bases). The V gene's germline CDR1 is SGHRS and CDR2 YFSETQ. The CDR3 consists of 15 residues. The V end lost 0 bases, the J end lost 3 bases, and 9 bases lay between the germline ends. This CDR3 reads CASSLAIGDTGELFF. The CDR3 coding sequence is TGCGCCAGCAGCTTGGCCATCGGGGACACCGGGGAGCTGTTTTTT.

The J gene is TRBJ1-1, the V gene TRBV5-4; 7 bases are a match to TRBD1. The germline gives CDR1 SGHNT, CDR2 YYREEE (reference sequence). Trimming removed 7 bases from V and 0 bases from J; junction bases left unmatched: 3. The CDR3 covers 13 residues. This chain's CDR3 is CASGGTVNTEAFF. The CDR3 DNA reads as TGTGCCAGCGGTGGGACAGTGAACACTGAAGCTTTCTTT. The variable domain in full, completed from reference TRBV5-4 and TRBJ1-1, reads ETGVTQSPTHLIKTRGQQVTLRCSSQSGHNTVSWYQQALGQGPQFIFQYYREEENGRGNFPPRFSGLQFPNYSSELNVNALELDDSALYLCASGGTVNTEAFFGQGTRLTVV.

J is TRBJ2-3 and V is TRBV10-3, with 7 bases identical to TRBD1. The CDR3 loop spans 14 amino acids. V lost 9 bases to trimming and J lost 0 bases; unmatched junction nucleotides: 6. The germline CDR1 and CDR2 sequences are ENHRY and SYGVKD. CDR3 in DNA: TGTGCCATGAGGGACAGCCTAAGCACAGATACGCAGTATTTT. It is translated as CAMRDSLSTDTQYF.

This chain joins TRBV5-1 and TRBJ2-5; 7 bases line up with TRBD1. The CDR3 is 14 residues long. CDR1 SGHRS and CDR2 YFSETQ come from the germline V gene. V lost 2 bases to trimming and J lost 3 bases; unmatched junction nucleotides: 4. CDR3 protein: CASSFGQVEETQYF. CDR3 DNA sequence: TGCGCCAGCAGCTTTGGACAGGTTGAAGAGACCCAGTACTTC.

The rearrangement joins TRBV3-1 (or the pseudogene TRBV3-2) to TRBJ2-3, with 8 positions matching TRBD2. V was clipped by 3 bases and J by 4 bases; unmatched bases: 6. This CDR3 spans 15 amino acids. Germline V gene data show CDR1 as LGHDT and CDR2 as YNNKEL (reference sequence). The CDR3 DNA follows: TGTGCCAGCAGCCAGACGGGGGGGGTGGCAGATACGCAGTATTTT. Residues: CASSQTGGVADTQYF.